Listed below are T cell receptor beta chains from one sample, sequenced in a study of blood T cell repertoires in COVID-19. This table comes from immunoSEQ multiplex PCR, and its TCRdb copy is limited to in-frame clones, with some not included. The sample consists of 85,000 to 100,000 clones, roughly 72% of them appearing once. The sample comprised peripheral blood. Every receptor here comes from a woman aged 60-70 years in a cohort sampled during active or convalescent COVID-19. The CDR3 runs from the conserved cysteine through the conserved F or W. Fields, in order: clone size, D gene, J gene, V gene, CDR3 protein, CDR3 DNA. The D gene is left open where the match is weak. Expanded clones are given a class, and other clones once, few, many or no size at all.

abundance: -; d_gene: -; j_gene: TRBJ1-1; v_gene: TRBV6-5; CDR3aa: CASTRGWYNTEAFF; CDR3nt: TGTGCCAGCACCCGAGGATGGTATAACACTGAAGCTTTCTTT
abundance: -; d_gene: -; j_gene: TRBJ2-3; v_gene: TRBV9; CDR3aa: CASSVGQFTDTQYF; CDR3nt: TGTGCCAGCAGCGTAGGTCAATTTACAGATACGCAGTATTTT
abundance: -; d_gene: TRBD2; j_gene: TRBJ2-5; v_gene: TRBV10-1; CDR3aa: CASSDGTSGRETQYF; CDR3nt: TGCGCCAGCAGTGACGGGACTAGCGGCCGGGAGACCCAGTACTTC
abundance: -; d_gene: -; j_gene: TRBJ2-7; v_gene: TRBV6-5; CDR3aa: CASSSTRSEQYF; CDR3nt: TGTGCCAGCAGTTCGACACGATCCGAGCAGTACTTC
abundance: -; d_gene: -; j_gene: TRBJ1-3; v_gene: TRBV7-6; CDR3aa: CASSLGGLSGNTIYF; CDR3nt: TGTGCCAGCAGCTTAGGGGGCCTCTCTGGAAACACCATATATTTT
abundance: -; d_gene: -; j_gene: TRBJ2-7; v_gene: TRBV28; CDR3aa: CASSLERGTGFDEQYF; CDR3nt: TGTGCCAGCAGTTTAGAGCGGGGGACAGGGTTTGACGAGCAGTACTTC
abundance: -; d_gene: TRBD2; j_gene: TRBJ2-3; v_gene: TRBV3-1/TRBV3-2; CDR3aa: CASRTSGLSTDTQYF; CDR3nt: TGTGCCAGCAGGACTAGCGGGTTAAGCACAGATACGCAGTATTTT
abundance: once; d_gene: TRBD1; j_gene: TRBJ1-5; v_gene: TRBV19; CDR3aa: CASSSRTGGWNQPQHF; CDR3nt: TGTGCCAGTAGTTCCCGTACAGGGGGCTGGAATCAGCCCCAGCATTTT
abundance: -; d_gene: -; j_gene: TRBJ2-7; v_gene: TRBV9; CDR3aa: CASSVTGTSLPREQYF; CDR3nt: TGTGCCAGCAGCGTTACCGGGACTTCCCTCCCGCGCGAGCAGTACTTC
abundance: once; d_gene: -; j_gene: TRBJ2-7; v_gene: TRBV7-3; CDR3aa: CASSRQISSYEQYF; CDR3nt: TGTGCCAGCAGTCGACAGATTAGCTCCTACGAGCAGTACTTC
abundance: -; d_gene: TRBD2; j_gene: TRBJ2-4; v_gene: TRBV7-2; CDR3aa: CASSPRGRGGPVAKNIQYF; CDR3nt: TGTGCCAGCAGCCCCCGAGGTCGGGGGGGGCCGGTAGCCAAAAACATTCAGTACTTC
abundance: -; d_gene: -; j_gene: TRBJ1-4; v_gene: TRBV6-1; CDR3aa: CASSEAGSGATNEKLFF; CDR3nt: TGTGCCAGCAGTGAAGCGGGTTCGGGTGCAACTAATGAAAAACTGTTTTTT
abundance: few; d_gene: -; j_gene: TRBJ1-3; v_gene: TRBV6-2/TRBV6-3; CDR3aa: CASSYPDRSSGNTIYF; CDR3nt: TGTGCCAGCAGTTACCCAGACAGAAGCTCTGGAAACACCATATATTTT
abundance: -; d_gene: TRBD1; j_gene: TRBJ1-2; v_gene: TRBV5-1; CDR3aa: CASSTGGLSNYGYTF; CDR3nt: TGCGCCAGCAGCACAGGGGGCCTGTCTAACTATGGCTACACCTTC
abundance: -; d_gene: TRBD2; j_gene: TRBJ2-5; v_gene: TRBV3-1/TRBV3-2; CDR3aa: CASSHSTSVETQYF; CDR3nt: TGTGCCAGCAGCCATTCCACTAGCGTAGAGACCCAGTACTTC
abundance: -; d_gene: -; j_gene: TRBJ1-2; v_gene: TRBV10-3; CDR3aa: CAISDHSLTNYGYTF; CDR3nt: TGTGCCATCAGTGACCACAGTTTAACTAACTATGGCTACACCTTC
abundance: -; d_gene: -; j_gene: TRBJ1-5; v_gene: TRBV11-2; CDR3aa: CASSLAGGAGGEPQHF; CDR3nt: TGTGCCAGCAGCTTAGCCGGGGGCGCGGGGGGGGAGCCCCAGCATTTT
abundance: -; d_gene: TRBD2; j_gene: TRBJ2-7; v_gene: TRBV7-2; CDR3aa: CASSLAGLAYEQYF; CDR3nt: TGTGCCAGCAGCCTCGCGGGACTAGCTTACGAGCAGTACTTC
abundance: -; d_gene: -; j_gene: TRBJ1-6; v_gene: TRBV6-1; CDR3aa: CASSEVQNSPLHF; CDR3nt: TGTGCCAGCAGTGAAGTACAGAATTCACCCCTCCACTTT
abundance: -; d_gene: -; j_gene: TRBJ1-2; v_gene: TRBV10-3; CDR3aa: CAISEGQGWSSGYTF; CDR3nt: TGTGCCATCAGTGAGGGGCAGGGTTGGTCGAGTGGCTACACCTTC
abundance: -; d_gene: TRBD2; j_gene: TRBJ2-1; v_gene: TRBV2; CDR3aa: CASSSGGARRNEQFF; CDR3nt: TGTGCCAGCAGTAGCGGGGGGGCTCGGAGGAATGAGCAGTTCTTC
abundance: -; d_gene: TRBD2; j_gene: TRBJ2-1; v_gene: TRBV6-2/TRBV6-3; CDR3aa: CASSKLAGPSWNEQFF; CDR3nt: TGTGCCAGCAGCAAACTAGCGGGGCCCTCTTGGAATGAGCAGTTCTTC
abundance: -; d_gene: -; j_gene: TRBJ2-2; v_gene: TRBV6-2/TRBV6-3; CDR3aa: CASSLAGVSTGELFF; CDR3nt: TGTGCCAGCAGTTTAGCAGGGGTTAGCACCGGGGAGCTGTTTTTT
abundance: few; d_gene: TRBD2; j_gene: TRBJ2-3; v_gene: TRBV5-4; CDR3aa: CASSRQRGGTDTQYF; CDR3nt: TGTGCCAGCAGCCGTCAGCGGGGGGGCACAGATACGCAGTATTTT
abundance: -; d_gene: TRBD1; j_gene: TRBJ1-4; v_gene: TRBV25-1; CDR3aa: CASSEGQGVWGEKLFF; CDR3nt: TGTGCCAGCAGTGAAGGACAGGGTGTATGGGGTGAAAAACTGTTTTTT
abundance: -; d_gene: -; j_gene: TRBJ2-5; v_gene: TRBV25-1; CDR3aa: CASSELGSSGWTQYF; CDR3nt: TGTGCCAGCAGTGAATTAGGGAGTTCCGGTTGGACCCAGTACTTC
abundance: once; d_gene: -; j_gene: TRBJ2-6; v_gene: TRBV5-1; CDR3aa: CASSLAPLNSYGANVLTF; CDR3nt: TGCGCCAGCAGCTTGGCACCGTTGAACAGCTACGGGGCCAACGTCCTGACTTTC
abundance: -; d_gene: TRBD2; j_gene: TRBJ2-7; v_gene: TRBV7-2; CDR3aa: CASSLGTSGGLYEQYF; CDR3nt: TGTGCCAGCAGCCTCGGGACTAGCGGGGGGTTATACGAGCAGTACTTC
abundance: many; d_gene: TRBD1; j_gene: TRBJ1-6; v_gene: TRBV7-9; CDR3aa: CASSPPGQGMAYNSPLHF; CDR3nt: TGTGCCAGCAGCCCACCGGGACAGGGTATGGCCTATAATTCACCCCTCCACTTT
abundance: few; d_gene: TRBD1; j_gene: TRBJ1-4; v_gene: TRBV5-1; CDR3aa: CASSSGQNNEKLFF; CDR3nt: TGCGCCAGCAGCTCGGGACAGAACAATGAAAAACTGTTTTTT
abundance: -; d_gene: -; j_gene: TRBJ2-5; v_gene: TRBV7-9; CDR3aa: CASSLADVRVSETQYF; CDR3nt: TGTGCCAGCAGCTTAGCGGATGTCAGGGTATCAGAGACCCAGTACTTC
abundance: few; d_gene: -; j_gene: TRBJ1-6; v_gene: TRBV9; CDR3aa: CASSADMSSPLHF; CDR3nt: TGTGCCAGCAGCGCGGACATGAGTTCACCCCTCCACTTT
abundance: -; d_gene: -; j_gene: TRBJ2-7; v_gene: TRBV13; CDR3aa: CASSYTGLGEQYF; CDR3nt: TGTGCCAGCAGCTACACAGGGTTAGGGGAGCAGTACTTC
abundance: once; d_gene: TRBD1; j_gene: TRBJ1-6; v_gene: TRBV7-2; CDR3aa: CASSFTGGINSPLHF; CDR3nt: TGTGCCAGCAGCTTTACAGGGGGGATAAATTCACCCCTCCACTTT
abundance: few; d_gene: -; j_gene: TRBJ1-2; v_gene: TRBV7-9; CDR3aa: CASSSPGGRGRGYTF; CDR3nt: TGTGCCAGCAGCTCCCCGGGCGGACGTGGGAGGGGCTACACCTTC
abundance: -; d_gene: -; j_gene: TRBJ2-7; v_gene: TRBV18; CDR3aa: CASSPSGTYEQYF; CDR3nt: TGTGCCAGCTCACCTTCAGGGACCTACGAGCAGTACTTC
abundance: -; d_gene: TRBD2; j_gene: TRBJ2-3; v_gene: TRBV7-9; CDR3aa: CASSLAASSGDLDTQYF; CDR3nt: TGTGCCAGCAGCTTAGCGGCGTCTAGCGGGGATTTAGATACGCAGTATTTT
abundance: -; d_gene: TRBD2; j_gene: TRBJ2-7; v_gene: TRBV5-4; CDR3aa: CASSLERDYEQYF; CDR3nt: TGTGCCAGCAGCTTGGAGCGGGACTACGAGCAGTACTTC
abundance: -; d_gene: -; j_gene: TRBJ1-6; v_gene: TRBV5-1; CDR3aa: CASSLMQGNNSPLHF; CDR3nt: TGCGCCAGCAGCTTGATGCAGGGCAATAATTCACCCCTCCACTTT
abundance: few; d_gene: -; j_gene: TRBJ1-3; v_gene: TRBV12-3/TRBV12-4; CDR3aa: CASSPSPGNTIYF; CDR3nt: TGTGCCAGCAGTCCCTCTCCTGGAAACACCATATATTTT
abundance: -; d_gene: -; j_gene: TRBJ1-5; v_gene: TRBV6-6; CDR3aa: CASSPRSGQPQHF; CDR3nt: TGTGCCAGCAGCCCCCGTAGCGGGCAGCCCCAGCATTTT
abundance: -; d_gene: -; j_gene: TRBJ1-2; v_gene: TRBV18; CDR3aa: CASSQTGSNYGYTF; CDR3nt: TGTGCCAGCTCACAGACAGGATCTAACTATGGCTACACCTTC
abundance: -; d_gene: TRBD1; j_gene: TRBJ1-1; v_gene: TRBV5-4; CDR3aa: CASSTTGPTEAFF; CDR3nt: TGTGCCAGCAGCACGACAGGGCCCACTGAAGCTTTCTTT
abundance: -; d_gene: TRBD1; j_gene: TRBJ1-6; v_gene: TRBV28; CDR3aa: CASSFVLGDRKRSRYNSPLHF; CDR3nt: TGTGCCAGCAGTTTCGTTTTGGGGGACAGGAAAAGGAGCCGGTATAATTCACCCCTCCACTTT
abundance: -; d_gene: TRBD1; j_gene: TRBJ1-1; v_gene: TRBV6-2/TRBV6-3; CDR3aa: CASSYSPGQGTEAFF; CDR3nt: TGTGCCAGCAGTTACTCTCCGGGACAGGGCACTGAAGCTTTCTTT
abundance: -; d_gene: TRBD1; j_gene: TRBJ1-6; v_gene: TRBV5-4; CDR3aa: CASSLVPGGESPLHF; CDR3nt: TGTGCCAGCAGCTTGGTTCCAGGGGGCGAATCACCCCTCCACTTT
abundance: -; d_gene: TRBD1; j_gene: TRBJ1-2; v_gene: TRBV28; CDR3aa: CASSSRDRDYGYTF; CDR3nt: TGTGCCAGCAGTTCCCGGGACAGAGATTATGGCTACACCTTC
abundance: -; d_gene: -; j_gene: TRBJ1-2; v_gene: TRBV14; CDR3aa: CASGGVNYGYTF; CDR3nt: TGTGCCAGCGGGGGGGTTAACTATGGCTACACCTTC